The present T cell receptor (beta chain) was sequenced within a study of shared clonotypes between healthy human individuals. Details on this clone: The antigen is unknown.

Adult Caucasians living in Nashville, Tennessee made up all of the donors. The assay was carried out at the deep level. Here immunoSEQ multiplex PCR was the method, and the copy in TCRdb shows in-frame clones only, minus some. The sample lists around 1,000,000 clones; approximately 77% were seen once. CDR3 length: 14 amino acids. V lost 5 bases and J lost 5, with 15 bases in between. CDR1 is WNHNN, CDR2 SYGVQD, per germline (reference sequence). Whole-study results and caveats: Sampling used blood alone; tissue repertoires probably differ.

This chain links TRBV10-1 with TRBJ2-5, with a tentative D call TRBD2 (5 bases). This sequence originates from a man between 18 and 35 years old in good health. Some clones in this sample may be carry-over from other donors' samples. Sequencing was carried out using memory CD4+ T cells from PBMCs. Subset denoted: CD45RA-negative fraction. The CDR3 DNA reads as TGCGCCAGCAGTAGAACCCCCGGGGTGGAGACCCAGTACTTC. This codes for CASSRTPGVETQYF.